This entry features one T cell receptor (beta chain) sequence. V lost 4 bases and J lost 5, with 18 bases in between. CDR1 SGHKS and CDR2 YYEKEE come from the germline V gene (reference sequence). The CDR3 length is 15 residues. One Seattle source followed patients from active infection through their disease course. The data stem from a study of blood T cell repertoires in COVID-19. Original processing methods: Nucleated cell counts were estimated from reference gene primer amplification. Assay used: immunoSEQ multiplex PCR; TCRdb lists only in-frame clones, some missing. From that table come the V and J calls and clone size; the DNA was used to work out D and trimming. The sample comprises more than 300,000 clones, 88% of which are singletons, and around 1.6% rests with the top ten.

What was sequenced was peripheral blood. The chain recombines TRBV5-5 with TRBJ1-1; TRBD1 is a possible D gene (6 bases). This TCR came from a woman younger than 45 with COVID-19, enrolled during active disease. The CDR3 protein is CASSTAQGFRTEAFF. CDR3 coding DNA: TGTGCCAGCAGCACGGCCCAGGGGTTTAGGACTGAAGCTTTCTTT.